This T cell receptor beta chain was recorded in a study of shared clonotypes between healthy human individuals. Germline loops: CDR1 LNHDA, CDR2 SQIVND (reference sequence). The CDR3 totals 16 residues. Trimming pared 6 bases from V and 0 bases from J, leaving 12 bases between. The assay was immunoSEQ multiplex PCR, and TCRdb's table has in-frame clones only and misses some. The sample lists around 2.5 million clones; 93% were seen once. V usage is TRBV19 and J usage is TRBJ1-6; perhaps TRBD1 as D (5 bases). The receptor was derived from a man aged 18 to 29 in good health. Some clones in this sample may be carry-over from other donors' samples. The sequencing sample was made of naive CD4+ T cells from PBMCs. Subset described: CD45RA+ positively selected. CDR3 region: CASSRDRSSYNSPLHF. In DNA, the CDR3 is TGTGCCAGTAGCAGGGACCGGAGCTCCTATAATTCACCCCTCCACTTT. The whole variable domain, remainder taken from reference TRBV19 and TRBJ1-6, is DGGITQSPKYLFRKEGQNVTLSCEQNLNHDAMYWYRQDPGQGLRLIYYSQIVNDFQKGDIAEGYSVSREKKESFPLTVTSAQKNPTAFYLCASSRDRSSYNSPLHFGNGTRLTVT.